These 5 T cell receptor beta chains were all obtained from the same sample, sequenced in a study of Tregs in tolerant kidney transplant recipients. Assay: immunoSEQ multiplex PCR; the TCRdb copy retains only in-frame clones and omits some. The sample carries more than 60,000 clones, roughly 85% recorded once. Material: Tregs from blood, obtained before the transplant. Receptors were obtained from a human donor who received a combined kidney and bone marrow transplant.

The rearrangement joins TRBV12-2 to TRBJ1-2. TRBV12-2 is a known pseudogene. CDR3 size: 19 residues. Here the CDR3 reads CASRQNAGMFLLGHHGYTF. CDR3 DNA: TGTGCAAGTCGCCAGAACGCCGGGATGTTTTTACTAGGGCACCATGGCTACACCTTC.

This clone was seen a handful of times. This chain links TRBV7-9 with TRBJ1-4, with 7 bases that match TRBD1. The ends lost 2 bases at V and 3 bases at J; junction bases unmatched: 3. CDR1 and CDR2 from the germline V gene are SEHNR and FQNEAQ (reference sequence). The CDR3 sequence is 15 residues long. The CDR3 nucleotides are TGTGCCAGCAGCTTAAGGGGACAGTCTAATGAAAAACTGTTTTTT. Translating it yields CASSLRGQSNEKLFF.

The V gene is TRBV6-6, the J gene TRBJ2-3; maybe TRBD1 (5 bases). This CDR3 region has 14 residues. The germline CDR1 and CDR2 sequences are MNHNY and SVGAGI (reference sequence). The ends were cut back, 0 bases at V and 4 bases at J, with 8 bases in the middle. The CDR3 region is CASSYSGRADTQYF. CDR3 in DNA: TGTGCCAGCAGTTACTCGGGGCGAGCAGATACGCAGTATTTT.

V and J are TRBV5-5 and TRBJ2-5; 7 bases map to TRBD1. The J call could be wrong; TRBJ2-7 is a better fit for the DNA end. The germline gives CDR1 SGHKS, CDR2 YYEKEE (reference sequence). This CDR3 has 14 residues. Written as DNA, the CDR3 is TGTGCCAGCAGCTTCGATCCCACAGGGGCCGAGCAGTACTTC. Amino acid sequence: CASSFDPTGAEQYF.

The rearrangement joins TRBV10-3 to TRBJ2-1, with D uncertain. The V gene lost 3 bases and the J gene lost 6 bases, with 15 bases spanning the gap. The CDR3 covers 15 residues. Germline CDR1 is ENHRY and CDR2 is SYGVKD. The CDR3: CAISDLDGVSNEQFF. CDR3 in DNA: TGTGCCATCAGTGATCTTGATGGGGTGTCCAATGAGCAGTTCTTC.